This entry describes one TCR beta chain. Its antigen is unidentified. PCR involved 60 Vbeta and 13 Jbeta primers. Here immunoSEQ multiplex PCR was the method, and the copy in TCRdb shows in-frame clones only, minus some. The sample contains 300,000 or so clones, 84% of which appear only once. This entry belongs to a study of cytomegalovirus exposure and HLA in healthy donors. Study results and caveats: Researchers catalogued over 150 TCR beta chains as cytomegalovirus-associated. When a later analysis was performed, an Asian-associated ancestry cluster reportedly had fewer N-insertions than the approximately 700-donor mean. Presence/absence analyses took donor sequencing depth as roughly uniform. Reports showed the classifier diagnosing cytomegalovirus status with high specificity and sensitivity.

The V gene's germline CDR1 is SNHLY and CDR2 FYNNEI. There are 11 residues in the CDR3. Trimming shortened V by 8 bases and J by 4 bases, and 8 bases separated the two germline ends. V and J are TRBV2 and TRBJ2-5; D is perhaps TRBD1 (5 bases). This clonotype was obtained from a woman between 35 and 50 years old in good health and CMV-seropositive. Specimen: PBMCs. CDR3 loop: CASDQGETQYF. The CDR3 nucleotides are TGTGCCAGCGACCAGGGAGAGACCCAGTACTTC.